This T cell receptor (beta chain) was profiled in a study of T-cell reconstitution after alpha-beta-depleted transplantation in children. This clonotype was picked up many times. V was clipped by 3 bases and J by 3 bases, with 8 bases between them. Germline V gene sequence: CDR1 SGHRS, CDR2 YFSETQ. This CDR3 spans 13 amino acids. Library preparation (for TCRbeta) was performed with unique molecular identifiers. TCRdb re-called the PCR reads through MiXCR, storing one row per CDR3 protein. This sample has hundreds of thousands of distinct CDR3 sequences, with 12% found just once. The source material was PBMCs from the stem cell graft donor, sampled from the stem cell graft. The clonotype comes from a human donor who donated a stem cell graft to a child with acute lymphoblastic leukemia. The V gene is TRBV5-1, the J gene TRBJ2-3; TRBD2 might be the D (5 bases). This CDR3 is CASSWAGTDTQYF. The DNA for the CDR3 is TGCGCCAGCAGCTGGGCGGGTACAGATACGCAGTATTTT.